This TCR beta chain is from a study of patients and donors after allogeneic stem cell transplantation. Trimming pared 0 bases from V and 8 bases from J, leaving 12 bases between. Germline V CDR1 and CDR2: SGHRS, YFSETQ. This CDR3 spans 14 amino acids. In TCRdb, the RT-PCR reads were re-called with MiXCR into one record per CDR3 protein. Among hundreds of thousands of distinct CDR3 sequences listed, roughly 16% were seen once. This clonotype came up many times. The chain couples TRBV5-1 to TRBJ2-1; the D gene is possibly TRBD1 (5 bases). The TCR was taken from a human donor who was either an allogeneic HSCT recipient or a stem cell or donor lymphocyte infusion donor (not recorded which). It is not recorded whose cells these are; they may come from a transplant donor. Sequencing was carried out using blood, either unsorted or a sorted T cell fraction (not recorded which). This CDR3 is CASSLGSTVDEQFF. Here the CDR3 DNA reads TGCGCCAGCAGCTTGGGATCGACAGTCGATGAGCAGTTCTTC.